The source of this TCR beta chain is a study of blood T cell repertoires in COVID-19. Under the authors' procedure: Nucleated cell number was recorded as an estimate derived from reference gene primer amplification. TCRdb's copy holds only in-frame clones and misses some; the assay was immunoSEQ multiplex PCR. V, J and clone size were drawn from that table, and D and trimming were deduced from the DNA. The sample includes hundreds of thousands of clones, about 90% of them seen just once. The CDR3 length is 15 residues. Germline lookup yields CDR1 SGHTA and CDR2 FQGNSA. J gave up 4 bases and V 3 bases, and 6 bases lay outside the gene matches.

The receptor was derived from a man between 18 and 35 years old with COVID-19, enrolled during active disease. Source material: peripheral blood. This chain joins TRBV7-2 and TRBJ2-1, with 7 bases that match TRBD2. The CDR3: CASSLLGLSYNEQFF. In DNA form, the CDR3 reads TGTGCCAGCAGCTTGTTGGGACTAAGTTACAATGAGCAGTTCTTC.